This entry describes one T cell receptor beta chain. Antigen specificity is unknown. Brentuximab vedotin exposure varied among the patients, all of whom had relapsed after autologous stem cell transplantation. This entry comes from a study of PD-1 blockade in classical Hodgkin lymphoma. The wider study: Intravenous infusions of nivolumab 3 mg/kg reached patients every 2 weeks. Study-wide findings and caveats: By C4D1 there was a significant rise in CD4+ TCR diversity but not in CD8+ TCR diversity. The diversity seen at baseline in complete responders resembled that of newly diagnosed patients. After ASCT, patients who started nivolumab under 1 year later were excluded.

Libraries were prepared by immunoSEQ multiplex PCR; TCRdb keeps only in-frame clonotypes and omits some of them. The table has more than 140,000 clones, under 85% seen once; the top ten hold about 9.3%. Per the germline V gene, CDR1 is SGDLS and CDR2 is YYNGEE. Trimming removed 0 bases at V and 2 bases at J, with 17 bases between. The CDR3 runs to 17 residues. V is TRBV9 and J is TRBJ1-1, with D tentatively TRBD1 (6 bases). The TCR originated in a human donor with classical Hodgkin lymphoma. Source: peripheral blood mononuclear cells (PBMCs), taken before the second cycle of nivolumab. CDR3 coding DNA: TGTGCCAGCAGCGTAGGTGGGGGGGCTATACCCAACACTGAAGCTTTCTTT. Residues: CASSVGGGAIPNTEAFF.